Shown below are 27 T cell receptor beta chains from a single sample sequenced in a study of radiotherapy plus CTLA-4 blockade in lung cancer. Sequenced by immunoSEQ multiplex PCR; TCRdb stores in-frame clones only, minus some. Here the sample spans 70,000 to 95,000 clones, about 83% being singletons. This specimen consisted of peripheral blood, obtained from a patient treated with radiotherapy plus ipilimumab. Receptor source: a human donor with non-small cell lung cancer that progressed on radiotherapy plus ipilimumab.

The chain recombines TRBV20-1 with TRBJ2-7; TRBD2 matches at 9 bases. The CDR3 runs to 11 residues. The V gene's germline CDR1 is DFQATT and CDR2 SNEGSKA (reference sequence). V shed 6 bases and J 7 bases; nucleotides not matched to a gene: 4. The CDR3 DNA is TGCAGTGCAGCGGGGGGAGGGGAGCAGTACTTC. It translates to CSAAGGGEQYF.

This clone was recorded a few times. The rearrangement links TRBV10-1 to TRBJ2-7, with D tentatively TRBD1 or TRBD2 (5 bases each). V gave up 8 bases and J gave up 2 bases, with 10 bases separating them. CDR1 is WNHNN, CDR2 SYGVQD, per germline (reference sequence). There are 12 residues in the CDR3. The CDR3 region is CASRLGAYEQYF. CDR3 nucleotide sequence: TGCGCCAGCCGCTTGGGGGCCTACGAGCAGTACTTC.

The rearrangement uses TRBV7-9 and TRBJ1-2; tentative D call: TRBD1 (6 bases). This CDR3 spans 15 amino acids. The V gene lost 5 bases and the J gene lost 8 bases, with 21 bases spanning the gap. Germline assignment: CDR1 SEHNR and CDR2 FQNEAQ (reference sequence). CDR3 nucleotides: TGTGCCAGCAGCCCCCCGGCAGGGGCTCTATTGGGCTACACCTTC. This gives the protein CASSPPAGALLGYTF.

The rearrangement joins TRBV10-3 to TRBJ1-6; possibly TRBD1 for D (5 bases). V shed 8 bases and J shed 9 bases, with 14 bases lying between them. The CDR3 is 13 amino acids. Per germline, CDR1 ENHRY and CDR2 SYGVKD. This CDR3 is CAISGDQASPLHF. The CDR3 region has the DNA TGTGCCATCTCTGGGGACCAGGCTTCACCCCTCCACTTT.

The chain links TRBV23-1 to TRBJ1-5; the D gene is possibly TRBD1 (5 bases). TRBV23-1 is an ORF, and what it does is uncertain. The CDR3 has 12 residues. Trimming pared 0 bases from V and 11 bases from J, leaving 8 bases between. CDR3 in DNA: TGCGCCAGCAGTCAATCCCGGGGGGCCCAGCATTTT. Its protein product is CASSQSRGAQHF.

J is TRBJ1-3 and V is TRBV6-1, with D uncertain. The V and J ends lost 10 bases and 0 bases respectively, with 16 bases between them. The length of the CDR3 is 15 residues. Germline CDR1 is MNHNS and CDR2 is SASEGT. CDR3 in amino acids: CATGRVADSGNTIYF. CDR3 nucleotide sequence: TGTGCCACTGGGCGGGTGGCTGACTCTGGAAACACCATATATTTT.

In its sample, this clone was seen a few times. V gene TRBV23-1 combines with J gene TRBJ1-5, with 10 bases identical to TRBD1. TRBV23-1 is noted as an ORF with a role that remains uncertain. The length of the CDR3 is 17 residues. J was trimmed by 0 bases and V by 10 bases; bases with no gene match: 12. CDR3 in DNA: TGCGCCACCGAAACCCCGGGACAGGGGCGTAGCAATCAGCCCCAGCATTTT. Encoded protein: CATETPGQGRSNQPQHF.

The chain couples TRBV19 to TRBJ1-2; weak D call: TRBD1 (5 bases). The germline V gene encodes CDR1 LNHDA and CDR2 SQIVND (reference sequence). This CDR3 has 12 amino acids. Trimming took off 4 bases at V and 8 bases at J, with 11 bases between the two ends. CDR3 in amino acids: CASSTRVGGYTF. The DNA of the CDR3 is TGTGCCAGTAGTACCAGGGTCGGGGGCTACACCTTC.

The gene calls are TRBV9 and TRBJ2-7; maybe TRBD1 (5 bases). The V and J ends lost 0 bases and 2 bases respectively, with 12 bases between them. Germline CDR1 reads SGDLS; CDR2 reads YYNGEE. This CDR3 contains 15 residues. In DNA, the CDR3 is TGTGCCAGCAGCGTAGCTACAGGATTCACCTACGAGCAGTACTTC. It translates to CASSVATGFTYEQYF.

The chain uses TRBV5-1 and TRBJ1-3, with a tentative D call TRBD1 (6 bases). The ends were cut back, 3 bases at V and 0 bases at J, with 13 bases in the middle. The CDR3 spans 16 residues. Germline V gene sequence: CDR1 SGHRS, CDR2 YFSETQ. This CDR3 reads CASSSGQFSSGNTIYF. For the CDR3, the DNA is TGCGCCAGCAGCTCTGGACAGTTCAGCTCTGGAAACACCATATATTTT.

As regards this clone: Other DNA variants within this sample encode the same CDR3. The chain carries TRBV2 and TRBJ1-5, with D hard to call. Germline V CDR1 and CDR2: SNHLY, FYNNEI. Trimming removed 4 bases at V and 4 bases at J, with 8 bases between. The length of the CDR3 is 13 residues. Here the CDR3 DNA reads TGTGCCAGCAGTGGGACGGGGAATCAGCCCCAGCATTTT. Protein product: CASSGTGNQPQHF. The variable domain in full, with the rest retrieved from reference TRBV2 and TRBJ1-5, is EPEVTQTPSHQVTQMGQEVILRCVPISNHLYFYWYRQILGQKVEFLVSFYNNEISEKSEIFDDQFSVERPDGSNFTLKIRSTKLEDSAMYFCASSGTGNQPQHFGDGTRLSIL.

The rearrangement links TRBV19 to TRBJ2-7; D unresolved. Deletions cut 2 bases from V and 6 bases from J, with 17 bases between. The CDR3 spans 15 residues. Germline V gene data show CDR1 as LNHDA and CDR2 as SQIVND (reference sequence). The CDR3 spells CASSISRFGSGEQYF. CDR3 bases: TGTGCCAGTAGTATATCCAGGTTTGGCTCAGGCGAGCAGTACTTC.

The gene calls are TRBV7-3 and TRBJ2-5, with a tentative D call TRBD2 (7 bases). The V end was cut by 5 bases, the J end by 4 bases, with 17 bases between. Per germline, CDR1 SGHTA and CDR2 FQGTGA. The CDR3 is made up of 15 amino acids. The CDR3 DNA sequence: TGTGCCAGCAGCCCCACTGGCGGGGGCCTAGAGACCCAGTACTTC. Encoded protein: CASSPTGGGLETQYF.

This clone was seen a handful of times. The chain is built from TRBV5-1 and TRBJ1-3, with D unresolved. The CDR3 covers 14 residues. V was shortened by 0 bases and J by 0 bases, with 4 bases between the two germline ends. CDR1 is SGHRS and CDR2 is YFSETQ in the germline V gene. CDR3 bases: TGCGCCAGCAGCTTGGGGTTCTCTGGAAACACCATATATTTT. This translates into CASSLGFSGNTIYF.

In its sample, this clone was seen once. This chain links TRBV28 with TRBJ2-3; D unresolved. The length of the CDR3 is 14 residues. V dropped 5 bases and J dropped 0 bases, with 9 bases sitting between them. From germline, CDR1 is MDHEN and CDR2 SYDVKM. The CDR3 reads CASSSTTSTDTQYF. DNA for the CDR3: TGTGCCAGCAGTAGTACCACCAGCACAGATACGCAGTATTTT.

The J gene is TRBJ2-7, the V gene TRBV7-8, with a weak D call TRBD1 (5 bases). V lost 5 bases and J 3 bases, leaving 14 bases between the germline ends. CDR3 length: 14 amino acids. Germline loops: CDR1 SGHVS, CDR2 FQNEAQ. The CDR3 spells CASSPGRGSYEQYF. In DNA, the CDR3 is TGTGCCAGCAGCCCAGGTAGGGGTAGCTACGAGCAGTACTTC.

This clone was counted a few times. The J gene is TRBJ1-2, the V gene TRBV5-4; 9 nucleotides match TRBD1. The CDR3 runs to 14 residues. CDR1 is SGHNT and CDR2 is YYREEE in the germline V gene (reference sequence). The trim removed 5 bases at V and 5 bases at J, leaving 7 bases unmatched. This chain's CDR3 is CASRAGTGNYGYTF. Here the CDR3 DNA reads TGTGCCAGCAGGGCCGGGACAGGGAATTATGGCTACACCTTC. Full variable domain (outside the CDR3, taken from reference TRBV5-4 and TRBJ1-2): ETGVTQSPTHLIKTRGQQVTLRCSSQSGHNTVSWYQQALGQGPQFIFQYYREEENGRGNFPPRFSGLQFPNYSSELNVNALELDDSALYLCASRAGTGNYGYTFGSGTRLTVV.

The chain uses TRBV6-1 and TRBJ1-1, with a possible D match to TRBD1 (5 bases). Germline-derived CDR1 and CDR2 are MNHNS and SASEGT. This CDR3 region has 14 residues. V lost 8 bases to trimming and J lost 3 bases, with 16 bases between them. The CDR3: CASLTRGTHTEAFF. CDR3 coding DNA: TGTGCCAGCCTAACGCGTGGGACCCACACTGAAGCTTTCTTT.

This chain uses TRBV4-2 with TRBJ2-2, with D unclear. Germline loops: CDR1 LGHNA, CDR2 YNFKEQ. With 0 bases removed from V and 8 bases from J, the gap between germline ends came to 10 bases. The CDR3 is made up of 14 amino acids. The CDR3 coding sequence is TGTGCCAGCAGCCAAGATTCCACACCGGGGGAGCTGTTTTTT. Translated: CASSQDSTPGELFF.

This clone showed up just once. The rearrangement joins TRBV19 to TRBJ1-5; 9 nucleotides align to TRBD1. J gave up 6 bases and V 6 bases, and 6 bases lay outside the gene matches. CDR3 length: 14 amino acids. Germline V gene data show CDR1 as LNHDA and CDR2 as SQIVND (reference sequence). CDR3 amino acids: CASSQQGAGQPQHF. CDR3 nucleotide sequence: TGTGCCAGTAGCCAACAGGGGGCGGGTCAGCCCCAGCATTTT.

The chain has TRBV30 and TRBJ1-2; D remains unclear. V was trimmed by 3 bases and J by 2 bases, leaving 22 bases between them. In germline, CDR1 is GTSNPN, CDR2 SVGIG (reference sequence). The CDR3 consists of 17 residues. CDR3 bases: TGTGCCTGGAGAGAGACGTACCGGGCCTCGAGCAACTATGGCTACACCTTC. Its translation: CAWRETYRASSNYGYTF.

The chain recombines TRBV4-1 with TRBJ1-1; D is ambiguous. The CDR3 contains 11 residues. V lost 8 bases to trimming and J lost 7 bases, with 11 bases between them. Germline CDR1 is MGHRA and CDR2 is YSYEKL. The CDR3 spells CASATHFEAFF. DNA for the CDR3: TGCGCCAGCGCTACTCACTTTGAAGCTTTCTTT.

The chain is built from TRBV7-8 and TRBJ2-3; 8 bases align to TRBD2. With V trimmed by 6 bases and J by 5 bases, 10 bases remained unmatched. CDR1 is SGHVS, CDR2 FQNEAQ, per germline. The CDR3 has 15 residues. Here the CDR3 DNA reads TGTGCCAGCAGACTTAGCGGGACCCTGGGAGATACGCAGTATTTT. As protein: CASRLSGTLGDTQYF.

V usage is TRBV5-5 and J usage is TRBJ1-1; D uncertain. The CDR3 sequence is 13 residues long. Per the germline V gene, CDR1 is SGHKS and CDR2 is YYEKEE (reference sequence). The ends were cut back, 0 bases at V and 1 base at J, with 4 bases in the middle. For the CDR3, the DNA is TGTGCCAGCAGCTTGGGGTCGAACACTGAAGCTTTCTTT. This translates into CASSLGSNTEAFF. The whole variable domain, remainder taken from reference TRBV5-5 and TRBJ1-1, is DAGVTQSPTHLIKTRGQQVTLRCSPISGHKSVSWYQQVLGQGPQFIFQYYEKEERGRGNFPDRFSARQFPNYSSELNVNALLLGDSALYLCASSLGSNTEAFFGQGTRLTVV.

The chain joins TRBV9 to TRBJ2-1; D not certain. V shed 3 bases and J shed 0 bases, with 16 bases lying between them. The CDR3 covers 17 residues. Germline-derived CDR1 and CDR2 are SGDLS and YYNGEE. CDR3 sequence: CASSAPSGTNSYNEQFF. The CDR3 nucleotides are TGTGCCAGCAGCGCCCCCTCTGGCACCAACTCCTACAATGAGCAGTTCTTC.

The chain's CDR3 is CASSSGQGANGNEQYF. The CDR3 DNA is TGTGCCAGCAGCTCAGGACAGGGGGCAAATGGGAACGAGCAGTACTTC. The V gene is TRBV13, the J gene TRBJ2-7; 11 bases align to TRBD1. Germline-derived CDR1 and CDR2 are PRHDT and FYEKMQ (reference sequence). V gave up 4 bases and J gave up 5 bases; unmatched junction bases: 10. This CDR3 contains 16 residues.

The V call is TRBV6-1, the J call TRBJ2-7; unclear D gene. The CDR3 has 12 amino acids. V was shortened by 3 bases and J by 4 bases, with 7 bases between the two germline ends. The germline V gene encodes CDR1 MNHNS and CDR2 SASEGT. CDR3 in DNA: TGTGCCAGCAGTGATCATACATACGAGCAGTACTTC. Amino acid sequence: CASSDHTYEQYF.